A single sample gave rise to the 18 T cell receptor beta chains below, sequenced in a study of cytomegalovirus exposure and HLA in healthy donors. Primers: 60 Vbeta forward and 13 Jbeta reverse. Only in-frame clones appear in the TCRdb table, and some are missing; sequencing was by immunoSEQ multiplex PCR. Seen here are 120,000 or so clones, approximately 74% observed once, and the top ten hold 3% to 4.5%. The sequencing input was PBMCs. These receptor sequences come from a man aged 40-50 years in good health and CMV-seropositive.

In its sample, this clone was seen once. This chain joins TRBV7-9 and TRBJ1-1; unclear D gene. This CDR3 has 14 amino acids. CDR1 is SEHNR, CDR2 FQNEAQ, per germline (reference sequence). With 5 bases removed from V and 1 base from J, the gap between germline ends came to 11 bases. The CDR3 sequence: CASSLGMANTEAFF. The CDR3 coding sequence is TGTGCCAGCAGCCTCGGGATGGCGAACACTGAAGCTTTCTTT. Full variable domain (rest looked up from reference TRBV7-9 and TRBJ1-1): DTGVSQNPRHKITKRGQNVTFRCDPISEHNRLYWYRQTLGQGPEFLTYFQNEAQLEKSRLLSDRFSAERPKGSFSTLEIQRTEQGDSAMYLCASSLGMANTEAFFGQGTRLTVV.

This clone has only a few counts. J is TRBJ2-7 and V is TRBV5-1; D remains unclear. The germline gives CDR1 SGHRS, CDR2 YFSETQ. V dropped 1 base and J dropped 0 bases, with 14 bases sitting between them. This CDR3 region has 16 residues. CDR3 region: CASSLFETTSSYEQYF. The CDR3 DNA follows: TGCGCCAGCAGCTTGTTCGAGACAACAAGCTCCTACGAGCAGTACTTC.

The chain uses TRBV2 and TRBJ2-1; D is perhaps TRBD1 (5 bases). This CDR3 contains 14 residues. The ends were cut back, 7 bases at V and 15 bases at J, with 25 bases in the middle. CDR1 is SNHLY and CDR2 is FYNNEI in the germline V gene. For the CDR3, the DNA is TGTGCCAGCATCCTAGGGGCAGGGAAATCCCATCCGTTCTTC. Residues: CASILGAGKSHPFF. The whole variable domain, filled in from reference TRBV2 and TRBJ2-1, reads EPEVTQTPSHQVTQMGQEVILRCVPISNHLYFYWYRQILGQKVEFLVSFYNNEISEKSEIFDDQFSVERPDGSNFTLKIRSTKLEDSAMYFCASILGAGKSHPFFGPGTRLTVL.

This sequence joins TRBV7-9 and TRBJ2-1, with 7 bases that match TRBD1. Trimming removed 8 bases from V and 4 bases from J; junction bases left unmatched: 8. The CDR3 runs 14 residues. Germline lookup yields CDR1 SEHNR and CDR2 FQNEAQ (reference sequence). CDR3 DNA sequence: TGTGCCAGCTCAATCAGGGGGTGGTACAATGAGCAGTTCTTC. Its protein product is CASSIRGWYNEQFF.

The chain couples TRBV2 to TRBJ1-4, with 9 bases that match TRBD1. Germline values: CDR1 SNHLY, CDR2 FYNNEI. The J segment lost 13 bases and the V segment lost 7 bases, leaving 10 bases of the junction unmatched. This CDR3 is 13 amino acids long. The CDR3 DNA reads as TGTGCCAGCACCCCGGACAGGGGTCTCGGACTGTTTTTT. Its translation is CASTPDRGLGLFF.

The V gene is TRBV6-1, the J gene TRBJ2-5, with TRBD2 matching over 8 bases. Germline loops: CDR1 MNHNS, CDR2 SASEGT. This CDR3 contains 15 residues. The V segment lost 4 bases and the J segment 5 bases; nucleotides outside the gene matches: 9. The DNA for the CDR3 is TGTGCCAGCAGTGTCCGGGGCGGGGGGATGGAGACCCAGTACTTC. Translated, it gives CASSVRGGGMETQYF.

In its sample, this clone was seen a few times. This chain joins TRBV28 and TRBJ2-5; D is possibly TRBD2 (6 bases). Germline lookup yields CDR1 MDHEN and CDR2 SYDVKM. V was clipped by 9 bases and J by 4 bases, with 21 bases between them. The CDR3 runs to 15 residues. CDR3 nucleotide sequence: TGTGCCAGACCCCGTTTGGGGGAGGCAGGAGAGACCCAGTACTTC. Protein product: CARPRLGEAGETQYF.

This chain uses TRBV29-1 with TRBJ2-1; D is perhaps TRBD2 (5 bases). CDR1 SQVTM and CDR2 ANQGSEA come from the germline V gene. This CDR3 is 14 amino acids long. Trimming cost V 4 bases and J 3 bases, with 13 bases left between them. The CDR3 loop is CSVVGGLRYNEQFF. As DNA, the CDR3 is TGCAGCGTTGTGGGCGGGTTACGCTACAATGAGCAGTTCTTC.

This chain links TRBV7-8 with TRBJ1-1; 9 bases are shared with TRBD1. With 5 bases clipped from V and 1 base from J, the junction kept 14 bases outside the gene matches. The length of the CDR3 is 18 residues. Germline-derived CDR1 and CDR2 are SGHVS and FQNEAQ. The CDR3 reads CASSTDSRTGEWNTEAFF. CDR3 DNA: TGTGCCAGCAGCACCGATAGTAGGACAGGGGAATGGAACACTGAAGCTTTCTTT. The variable domain in full, completed from reference TRBV7-8 and TRBJ1-1, reads GAGVSQSPRYKVAKRGQDVALRCDPISGHVSLFWYQQALGQGPEFLTYFQNEAQLDKSGLPSDRFFAERPEGSVSTLKIQRTQQEDSAVYLCASSTDSRTGEWNTEAFFGQGTRLTVV.

The chain carries TRBV5-1 and TRBJ2-4; 8 bases fit TRBD1. Germline V lookup: CDR1 SGHRS, CDR2 YFSETQ. The CDR3 covers 13 residues. V lost 5 bases and J lost 11; bases outside the gene matches: 9. The CDR3 DNA reads TGCGCCAGCAGTCCAGGGGGCGATCTCCTTCAGTACTTC. It yields the protein CASSPGGDLLQYF. The whole variable domain, filled in from reference TRBV5-1 and TRBJ2-4, reads KAGVTQTPRYLIKTRGQQVTLSCSPISGHRSVSWYQQTPGQGLQFLFEYFSETQRNKGNFPGRFSGRQFSNSRSEMNVSTLELGDSALYLCASSPGGDLLQYFGAGTRLSVL.

The chain couples TRBV9 to TRBJ1-4; D unresolved. CDR1 is SGDLS and CDR2 is YYNGEE in the germline V gene. V was trimmed by 4 bases and J by 8 bases, leaving 12 bases between them. CDR3 length: 13 residues. DNA for the CDR3: TGTGCCAGCAGCCCTCCTAATTCGGAAAAACTGTTTTTT. Its protein is CASSPPNSEKLFF.

The V gene is TRBV6-1, the J gene TRBJ2-5; perhaps TRBD2 as D (6 bases). CDR1 MNHNS and CDR2 SASEGT come from the germline V gene. This CDR3 spans 14 amino acids. V lost 6 bases to trimming and J lost 4 bases, with 15 bases between them. The CDR3 coding sequence is TGTGCCAGCAGGGGACGGGAGATCCCAGAGACCCAGTACTTC. It encodes CASRGREIPETQYF.

This CDR3 reads CASGFGSSGNTIYF. CDR3 coding DNA: TGTGCTAGTGGTTTTGGGAGCTCTGGAAACACCATATATTTT. V is TRBV12-5 and J is TRBJ1-3; D unclear. The germline gives CDR1 LGHNT, CDR2 FRNRAP. The CDR3 contains 14 residues. V shed 3 bases and J shed 0 bases, with 6 bases lying between them.

The chain has TRBV23-1 and TRBJ1-4; no definite D call. TRBV23-1 is noted as an ORF with a role that remains uncertain. This CDR3 contains 13 residues. The germline V and J ends were trimmed by 1 base and 8 bases, with 8 bases remaining between them. CDR3 amino acids: CASSQWPQEKLFF. In DNA form, the CDR3 reads TGCGCCAGCAGTCAATGGCCGCAGGAAAAACTGTTTTTT.

This clone has only a few counts. The rearrangement links TRBV19 to TRBJ1-2; D unclear. V dropped 6 bases and J dropped 4 bases, with 12 bases sitting between them. CDR3 size: 13 residues. Germline CDR1 reads LNHDA; CDR2 reads SQIVND (reference sequence). The CDR3 region is CASRKLEGYGYTF. CDR3 coding DNA: TGTGCCAGTAGGAAATTAGAGGGCTATGGCTACACCTTC.

This chain uses TRBV5-4 with TRBJ2-7; TRBD2 matches at 7 bases. The ends lost 5 bases at V and 6 bases at J; junction bases unmatched: 11. CDR1 and CDR2 from the germline V gene are SGHNT and YYREEE (reference sequence). CDR3 length: 14 residues. The CDR3 protein is CASRFETTSAEQYF. The CDR3, as DNA: TGTGCCAGCAGATTCGAGACTACTAGCGCCGAGCAGTACTTC.

About this clone: The junction and the germline gene differ at one end; a read error may be behind it. The chain combines TRBV12-5 with TRBJ2-3; 10 bases are shared with TRBD2. CDR1 LGHNT and CDR2 FRNRAP come from the germline V gene. This CDR3 has 18 residues. DNA of the CDR3: TGTACTAGTGGTCTCTCCAGCGGGGGGGCCATATTCCCAGATACGCAGTATTTT. Translated: CTSGLSSGGAIFPDTQYF. Together with reference TRBV12-5 and TRBJ2-3, the CDR3 gives the full variable domain: DARVTQTPRHKVTEMGQEVTMRCQPILGHNTVFWYRQTMMQGLELLAYFRNRAPLDDSGMPKDRFSAEMPDATLATLKIQPSEPRDSAVYFCTSGLSSGGAIFPDTQYFGPGTRLTVL.

The chain uses TRBV10-3 and TRBJ1-1, with a possible D match to TRBD1 (6 bases). The CDR3 covers 13 residues. The germline V gene has CDR1 ENHRY and CDR2 SYGVKD. The germline V and J ends were trimmed by 6 bases and 2 bases, with 10 bases remaining between them. CDR3 residues: CAISQQGNTEAFF. CDR3 bases: TGTGCCATCAGCCAACAGGGTAACACTGAAGCTTTCTTT.